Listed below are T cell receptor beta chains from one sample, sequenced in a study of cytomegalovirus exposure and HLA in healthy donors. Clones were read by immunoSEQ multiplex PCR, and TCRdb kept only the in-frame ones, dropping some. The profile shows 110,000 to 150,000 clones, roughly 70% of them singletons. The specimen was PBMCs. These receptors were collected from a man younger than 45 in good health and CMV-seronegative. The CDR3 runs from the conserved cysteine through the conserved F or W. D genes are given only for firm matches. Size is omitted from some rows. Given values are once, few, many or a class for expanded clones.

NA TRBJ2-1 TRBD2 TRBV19 TGTGCCAGTAGTGGGCGACTAGCGGGAGGAGGCAATGAGCAGTTCTTC CASSGRLAGGGNEQFF
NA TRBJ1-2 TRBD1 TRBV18 TGTGCCAGCTCAACAGGGGGCGAAGGCTACACCTTC CASSTGGEGYTF
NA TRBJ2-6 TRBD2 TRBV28 TGTGCCATTCCCGCCGGGACTAGCGGAACCAACTCTGGGGCCAACGTCCTGACTTTC CAIPAGTSGTNSGANVLTF
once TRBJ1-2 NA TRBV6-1 TGTGCCAGCAGTGAAGGGGAGGGGGAGGATGGCTACACCTTC CASSEGEGEDGYTF
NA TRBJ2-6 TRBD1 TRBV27 TGTGCCAGCAGAAACGACAGGGGGTATGGGGCCAACGTCCTGACTTTC CASRNDRGYGANVLTF
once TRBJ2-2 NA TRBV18 TGTGCCAGCCGGCGTGGCCACGGAGACACCGGGGAGCTGTTTTTT CASRRGHGDTGELFF
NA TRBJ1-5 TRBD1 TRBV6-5 TGTGCCAGCAGCCGACAGGGGGGATCGAATCAGCCCCAGCATTTT CASSRQGGSNQPQHF
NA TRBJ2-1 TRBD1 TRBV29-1 TGCAGCGTTGAAGGCCTGGACAGGGTCCCCTACAATGAGCAGTTCTTC CSVEGLDRVPYNEQFF
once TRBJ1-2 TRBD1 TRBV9 TGTGCCAGCAGCGTAGAGGCGACAGGGTGGAACTATGGCTACACCTTC CASSVEATGWNYGYTF
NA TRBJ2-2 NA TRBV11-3 TGTGCCAGCAGCCCCGTTACAGACACCGGGGAGCTGTTTTTT CASSPVTDTGELFF
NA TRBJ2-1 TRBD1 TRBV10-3 TGTGCCATCAGCGGTACAGGGGCCGATGAGCAGTTCTTC CAISGTGADEQFF
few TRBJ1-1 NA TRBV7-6 TGTGCCAGCAGCCGGGACACGAACACTGAAGCTTTCTTT CASSRDTNTEAFF
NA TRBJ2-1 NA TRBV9 TGTGCCAGCAGCGTAGCTGAGAGGAGCTCCTACAATGAGCAGTTCTTC CASSVAERSSYNEQFF
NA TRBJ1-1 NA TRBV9 TGTGCCAGCAGCCCTCGCGAGAACACTGAAGCTTTCTTT CASSPRENTEAFF
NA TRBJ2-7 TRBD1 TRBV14 TGTGCCAGCAGCTCGGACAGGGGACCCTACGAGCAGTACTTC CASSSDRGPYEQYF
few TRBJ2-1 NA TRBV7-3 TGTGCCAGCAGCTTAGCCCACTTCGATGAGCAGTTCTTC CASSLAHFDEQFF
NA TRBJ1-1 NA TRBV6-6 TGTGCCAGCAGTTACCCAGGGTTCACTGAAGCTTTCTTT CASSYPGFTEAFF
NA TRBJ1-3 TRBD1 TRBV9 TGTGCCAGCAGCCCTCACCTCCCGGGACAGGGGGCGGGAGGAAACACCATATATTTT CASSPHLPGQGAGGNTIYF
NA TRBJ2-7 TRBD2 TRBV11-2 TGTGCCAGCAGCAGGGGGGTAGCGGGAGCAGGGCTATACGAGCAGTACTTC CASSRGVAGAGLYEQYF
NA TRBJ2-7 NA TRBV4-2 TGTGCCAGCAGCCAAGGAGGCCAGGGGACCTACGAGCAGTACTTC CASSQGGQGTYEQYF
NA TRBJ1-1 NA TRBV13 TGTGCCAGCAGCTTAGGGGGGCAGGGGCCCTTAGGCACTGAAGCTTTCTTT CASSLGGQGPLGTEAFF
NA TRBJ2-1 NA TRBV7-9 TGTGCCAGCAGCTCCGAGGGGGTCCCCTCCTACAATGAGCAGTTCTTC CASSSEGVPSYNEQFF
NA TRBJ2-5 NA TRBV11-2 TGTGCCAGCAGCCCCAGGAGGTGGCAAGAGACCCAGTACTTC CASSPRRWQETQYF
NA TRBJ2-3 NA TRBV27 TGTGCCAGCAGTTTAACCTACACAGATACGCAGTATTTT CASSLTYTDTQYF
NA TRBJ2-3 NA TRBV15 TGTGCCACCAGCAGAATGGGGGCTGGTACAGATACGCAGTATTTT CATSRMGAGTDTQYF
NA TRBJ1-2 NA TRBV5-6 TGTGCCAGCAGCCCCGGCAGGGGCTATGGCTACACCTTC CASSPGRGYGYTF
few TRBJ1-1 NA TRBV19 TGTGCCAGTAGTCCGAGGACAGCAGAAGCTTTCTTT CASSPRTAEAFF
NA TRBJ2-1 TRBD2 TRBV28 TGTGCCAGCAGTTTGAGGAGCCGGGAGGGTGAGCAGTTCTTC CASSLRSREGEQFF
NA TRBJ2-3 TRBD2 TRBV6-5 TGTGCCAGCAGTTCGGGGGGTACGAGCACAGATACGCAGTATTTT CASSSGGTSTDTQYF
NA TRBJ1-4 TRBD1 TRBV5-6 TGTGCCAGCAGCTTCGGGACAGGGTCTAATGAAAAACTGTTTTTT CASSFGTGSNEKLFF
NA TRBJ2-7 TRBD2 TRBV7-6 TGTGCCAGCAGCTTAGAGGCTGGGGCGGGAGGCTCCTACGAGCAGTACTTC CASSLEAGAGGSYEQYF